The source of this TCR beta chain is a study of early T cells in non-severe SARS-CoV-2 infection. Whole-study context: Unsorted whole blood bulk RNA was sequenced, with unpaired chains.

Comment on this clonotype: As yet, its antigen is unknown.

Researchers tagged individual cDNA molecules with unique molecular identifiers. MiXCR, run by TCRdb on the 5' RACE reads, gives a single entry per CDR3 protein. This table has about 49,000 distinct CDR3 sequences, about an eighth appearing once. Study-level results: There was a bias toward anti-spike CD8 responses in VDJdb matching, which missed private and CD4 specificities.

The germline CDR1 and CDR2 sequences are MNHEY and SVGEGT. The CDR3 totals 13 residues. V dropped 7 bases and J dropped 6 bases, with 16 bases sitting between them. Sequencing was performed on whole blood. V and J are TRBV6-2 or TRBV6-3 and TRBJ2-7, with D possibly matching TRBD1 (7 bases). This sequence originates from an adult who was a healthcare worker with PCR-confirmed SARS-CoV-2 infection or an uninfected control (not recorded which). CDR3 bases: TGTGCCAGCACTTGGCAGGGGGGTATCGAGCAGTACTTC. This codes for CASTWQGGIEQYF.